This section outlines one TCR beta chain sequence together with its context. These data are taken from a study of technical replicates of blood from a handful of donors. Clones were read by immunoSEQ multiplex PCR, and TCRdb kept only the in-frame ones, dropping some. Found here are 60,000 or so clones, just under 90% of them singletons; the top ten hold more than 4%. This CDR3 is 13 amino acids long. Between the trimmed V and J ends, which lost 6 bases and 7 bases, there was a span of 12 bases. CDR1 MNHNY and CDR2 SVGAGI come from the germline V gene (reference sequence). The clonotype comes from a human donor in good health. Some clones in this sample may be carry-over from other donors' samples. Input material: PBMCs. This chain connects TRBV6-6 to TRBJ2-2; D is perhaps TRBD1 (5 bases). DNA for the CDR3: TGTGCCAGCAGGGTCAGGGCGAACGGGGAGCTGTTTTTT. Protein product: CASRVRANGELFF.